A single T cell receptor (beta chain) is shown here with its context. TCRdb's copy holds only in-frame clones and misses some; the assay was immunoSEQ multiplex PCR. This table has approximately 100,000 clones, about 84% appearing once. The CDR3 is 13 amino acids. Trimming cost V 6 bases and J 6 bases; bases outside gene matches: 3. This entry belongs to a study of blood T cell repertoires in COVID-19. Study overall: From T cells, B-cell-depleted T cells, or PBMCs came the material, which was cDNA or gDNA.

The chain has TRBV12-3 or TRBV12-4 and TRBJ1-4, with TRBD1 matching 8 bases. This receptor was obtained from a woman of 80 years or more with acute or convalescent COVID-19. Sequenced input: peripheral blood. The CDR3: CASRMTGDEKLFF. The CDR3 DNA sequence: TGTGCCAGCAGGATGACAGGGGATGAAAAACTGTTTTTT.